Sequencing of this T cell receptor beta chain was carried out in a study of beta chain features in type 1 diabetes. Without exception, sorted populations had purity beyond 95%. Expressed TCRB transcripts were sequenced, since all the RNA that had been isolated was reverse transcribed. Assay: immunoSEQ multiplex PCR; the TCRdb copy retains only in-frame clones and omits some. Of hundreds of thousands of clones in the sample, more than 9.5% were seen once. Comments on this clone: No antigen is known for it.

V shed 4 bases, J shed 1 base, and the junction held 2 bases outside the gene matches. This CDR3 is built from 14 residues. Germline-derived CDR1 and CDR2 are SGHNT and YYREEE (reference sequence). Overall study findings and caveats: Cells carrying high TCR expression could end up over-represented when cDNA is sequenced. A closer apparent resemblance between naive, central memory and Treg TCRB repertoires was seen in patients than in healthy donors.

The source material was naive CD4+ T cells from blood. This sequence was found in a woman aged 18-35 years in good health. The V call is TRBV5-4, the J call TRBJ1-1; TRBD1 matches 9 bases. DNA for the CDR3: TGTGCCAGCAGCCGGGACAGGGAGAACACTGAAGCTTTCTTT. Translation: CASSRDRENTEAFF.